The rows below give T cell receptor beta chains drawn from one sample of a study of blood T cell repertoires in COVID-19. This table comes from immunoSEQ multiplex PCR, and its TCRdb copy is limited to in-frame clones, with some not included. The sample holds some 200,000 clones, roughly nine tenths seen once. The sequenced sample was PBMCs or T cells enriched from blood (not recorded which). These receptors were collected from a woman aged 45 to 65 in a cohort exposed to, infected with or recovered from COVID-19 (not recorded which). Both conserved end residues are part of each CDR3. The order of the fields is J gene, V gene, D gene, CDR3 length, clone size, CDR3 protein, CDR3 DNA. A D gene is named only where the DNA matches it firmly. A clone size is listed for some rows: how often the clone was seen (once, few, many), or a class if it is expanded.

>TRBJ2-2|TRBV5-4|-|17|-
CASSPVRGASGTGELFF
TGTGCCAGCAGCCCGGTACGGGGGGCTTCTGGGACCGGGGAGCTGTTTTTT
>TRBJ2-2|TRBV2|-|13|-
CASSEQATGELFF
TGTGCCAGCAGTGAACAGGCCACCGGGGAGCTGTTTTTT
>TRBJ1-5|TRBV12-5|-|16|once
CASGFRDTGLPQPQHF
TGTGCTAGTGGTTTCAGGGACACTGGGCTCCCTCAGCCCCAGCATTTT
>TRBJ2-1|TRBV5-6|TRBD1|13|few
CASMLDRGSEQFF
TGTGCCAGCATGCTAGACAGGGGGAGTGAGCAGTTCTTC
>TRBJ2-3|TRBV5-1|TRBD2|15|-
CASSSGGGGMDTQYF
TGCGCCAGCAGCTCCGGGGGCGGGGGGATGGATACGCAGTATTTT
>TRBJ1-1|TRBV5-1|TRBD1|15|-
CASSSQGVGNTEAFF
TGCGCCAGCTCAAGTCAGGGGGTGGGGAACACTGAAGCTTTCTTT
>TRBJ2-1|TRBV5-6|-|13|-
CASSTGLTNEQFF
TGTGCCAGCAGCACGGGACTGACAAATGAGCAGTTCTTC
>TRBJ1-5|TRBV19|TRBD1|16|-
CASTIRGTGGDQPQHF
TGTGCCAGTACCATTCGAGGGACAGGGGGCGATCAGCCCCAGCATTTT
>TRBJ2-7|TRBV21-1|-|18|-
CASTQGQGALALDYEQYF
TGTGCCAGCACCCAGGGACAGGGGGCTTTGGCGCTGGACTACGAGCAGTACTTC
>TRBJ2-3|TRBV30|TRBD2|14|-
CAWRVAGVTDTQYF
TGTGCCTGGAGAGTAGCGGGGGTCACAGATACGCAGTATTTT
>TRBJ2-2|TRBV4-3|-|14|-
CASSQDQGREELFF
TGCGCCAGCAGCCAAGATCAGGGTCGTGAGGAGCTGTTTTTT
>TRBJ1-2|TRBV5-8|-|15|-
CASSSGNRDDYGYTF
TGTGCCAGCAGCTCAGGAAACCGGGATGACTATGGCTACACCTTC
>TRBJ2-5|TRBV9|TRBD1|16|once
CASSLTGQGGRETQYF
TGTGCCAGCAGCCTAACGGGACAGGGGGGAAGAGAGACCCAGTACTTC
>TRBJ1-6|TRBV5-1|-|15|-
CASSLASGKDSPLHF
TGCGCCAGCAGCTTGGCTTCAGGCAAGGATTCACCCCTCCACTTT
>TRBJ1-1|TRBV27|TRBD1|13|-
CASSLSRTGKAFF
TGTGCCAGCAGTTTATCCAGGACAGGGAAAGCTTTCTTT
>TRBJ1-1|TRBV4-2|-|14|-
CASSRTDRNTEAFF
TGTGCCAGCAGCCGCACCGACAGAAACACTGAAGCTTTCTTT
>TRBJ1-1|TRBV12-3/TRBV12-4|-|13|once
CASRKNRNTEAFF
TGTGCCAGCAGAAAGAACAGGAACACTGAAGCTTTCTTT
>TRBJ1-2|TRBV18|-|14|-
CASSSNRDGYGYTF
TGTGCCAGCTCATCCAACAGGGACGGCTATGGCTACACCTTC
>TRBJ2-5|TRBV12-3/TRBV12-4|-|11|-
CASSRRTTQYF
TGTGCCAGCAGTAGACGGACAACCCAGTACTTC
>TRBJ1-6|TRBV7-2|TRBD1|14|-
CASSLQGAGSPLHF
TGTGCCAGCAGCCTACAGGGGGCGGGTTCACCCCTCCACTTT
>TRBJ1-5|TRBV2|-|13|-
CASSDRGAQPQHF
TGTGCCAGCAGTGACAGGGGAGCCCAGCCCCAGCATTTT
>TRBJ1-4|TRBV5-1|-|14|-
CASSLAEGGEKLFF
TGCGCCAGCAGCTTGGCGGAGGGCGGAGAAAAACTGTTTTTT
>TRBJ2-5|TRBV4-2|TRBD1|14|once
CASSPGTAEETQYF
TGTGCCAGCAGCCCAGGGACAGCCGAAGAGACCCAGTACTTC
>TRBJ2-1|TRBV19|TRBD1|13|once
CASSIVVGQERIF
TGTGCCAGTAGTATAGTCGTGGGACAGGAGAGAATCTTC
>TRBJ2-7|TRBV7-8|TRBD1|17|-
CASSKATSGTVAYEQYF
TGTGCCAGCAGCAAGGCTACCTCCGGGACAGTTGCCTACGAGCAGTACTTC
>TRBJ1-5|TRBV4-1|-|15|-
CASSLGGRSNQPQHF
TGCGCCAGCAGCCTCGGGGGGCGTAGCAATCAGCCCCAGCATTTT
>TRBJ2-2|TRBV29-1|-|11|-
CSGGQHGELFF
TGCAGCGGCGGACAGCACGGGGAGCTGTTTTTT
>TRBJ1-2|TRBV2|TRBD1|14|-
CASSEQTGGHGYTF
TGTGCCAGCAGTGAACAGACAGGGGGCCATGGCTACACCTTC
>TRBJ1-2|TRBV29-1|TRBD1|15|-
CSVITDRVTPYGYTF
TGCAGCGTAATCACAGACAGGGTCACCCCCTATGGCTACACCTTC
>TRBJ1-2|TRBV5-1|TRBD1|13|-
CASSTGQQYGYTF
TGCGCCAGCAGCACGGGACAGCAATATGGCTACACCTTC
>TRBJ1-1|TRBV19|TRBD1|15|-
CASSKPGQLNTEAFF
TGTGCCAGTAGTAAACCGGGACAGCTGAACACTGAAGCTTTCTTT
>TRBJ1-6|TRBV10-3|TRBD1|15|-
CAISPGQGIGSPLHF
TGTGCCATCAGTCCGGGACAGGGAATTGGATCACCCCTCCACTTT
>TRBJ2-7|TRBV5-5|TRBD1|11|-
CASSLTGVENF
TGTGCCAGCAGCTTGACAGGGGTCGAGAACTTC
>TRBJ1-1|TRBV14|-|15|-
CASSLAAGTNTEAFF
TGTGCCAGCAGCCTAGCGGCCGGAACGAACACTGAAGCTTTCTTT
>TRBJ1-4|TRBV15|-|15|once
CATSRDLVVNEKLFF
TGTGCCACCAGCAGAGACTTGGTAGTTAATGAAAAACTGTTTTTT
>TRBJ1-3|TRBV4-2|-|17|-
CASSQDQGRRSGNTIYF
TGTGCCAGCAGCCAAGATCAGGGCAGGCGTTCTGGAAACACCATATATTTT
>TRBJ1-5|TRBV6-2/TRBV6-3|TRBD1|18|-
CASSYSTRTGGGNQPQHF
TGTGCCAGCAGTTACTCAACTAGGACAGGGGGCGGAAATCAGCCCCAGCATTTT
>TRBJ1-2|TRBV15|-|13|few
CATSQDRLYGYTF
TGTGCCACCAGCCAAGACAGACTCTATGGCTACACCTTC
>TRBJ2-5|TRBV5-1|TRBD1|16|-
CASSPWADRGQETQYF
TGCGCCAGTTCTCCGTGGGCGGACAGGGGCCAAGAGACCCAGTACTTC
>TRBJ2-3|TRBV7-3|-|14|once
CASSPQRELDTQYF
TGTGCCAGCAGCCCGCAAAGAGAATTAGATACGCAGTATTTT
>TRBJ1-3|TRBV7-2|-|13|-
CASSAFRGYTIYF
TGTGCCAGCAGCGCGTTCAGGGGATACACCATATATTTT
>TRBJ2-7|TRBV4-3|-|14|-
CASSQDSAGYEQYF
TGCGCCAGCAGCCAAGATTCCGCGGGGTACGAGCAGTACTTC
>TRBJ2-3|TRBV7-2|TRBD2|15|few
CASSYGLAGAGTQYF
TGTGCCAGCAGCTACGGACTAGCGGGAGCAGGTACGCAGTATTTT
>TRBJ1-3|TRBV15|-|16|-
CATSLGHLNSGNTIYF
TGTGCCACCAGCCTTGGACACCTAAACTCTGGAAACACCATATATTTT
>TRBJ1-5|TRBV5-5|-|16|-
CASSSHNFGGNQPQHF
TGTGCCAGCAGCTCCCATAACTTCGGGGGCAATCAGCCCCAGCATTTT
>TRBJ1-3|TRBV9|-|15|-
CASPRDPNEGNTIYF
TGTGCCAGCCCTCGGGATCCGAACGAGGGAAACACCATATATTTT
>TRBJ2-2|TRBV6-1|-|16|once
CASSELGGADTGELFF
TGTGCCAGCAGTGAACTGGGGGGGGCGGACACCGGGGAGCTGTTTTTT
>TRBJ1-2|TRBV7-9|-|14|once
CASSPANGLRGYTF
TGTGCCAGCAGCCCGGCAAACGGCCTGAGGGGCTACACCTTC
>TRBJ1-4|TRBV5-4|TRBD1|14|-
CASTTGGTNEKLFF
TGTGCCAGCACCACAGGGGGCACTAATGAAAAACTGTTTTTT
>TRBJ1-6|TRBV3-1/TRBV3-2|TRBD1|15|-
CASSSSGTGNSPLHF
TGTGCCAGCAGCTCCTCCGGGACAGGGAATTCACCCCTCCACTTT